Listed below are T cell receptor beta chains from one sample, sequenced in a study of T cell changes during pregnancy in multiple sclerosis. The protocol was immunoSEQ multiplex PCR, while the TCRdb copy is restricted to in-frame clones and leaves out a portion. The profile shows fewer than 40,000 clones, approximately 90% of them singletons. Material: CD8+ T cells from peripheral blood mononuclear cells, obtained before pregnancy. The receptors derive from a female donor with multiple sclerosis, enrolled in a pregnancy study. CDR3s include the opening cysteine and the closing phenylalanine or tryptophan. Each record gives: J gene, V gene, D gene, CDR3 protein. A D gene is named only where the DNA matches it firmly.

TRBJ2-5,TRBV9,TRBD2,CASSVEGGDRETQYF
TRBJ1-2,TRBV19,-,CASKVQGLYGYTF
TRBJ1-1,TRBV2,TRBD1,CASRGPDRVPKAFF
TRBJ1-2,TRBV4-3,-,CASSQEGGDGYTF
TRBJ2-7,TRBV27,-,CASSLMTSSYEQYF
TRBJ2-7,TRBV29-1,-,CSVETLDYEQYF
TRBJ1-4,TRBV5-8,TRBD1,CASSLHRGLYEKLFF
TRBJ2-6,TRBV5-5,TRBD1,CASSDMNTGTGGYWANVLTF
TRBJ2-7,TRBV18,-,CASSPGLGDEQYF
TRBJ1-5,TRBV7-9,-,CASSLGRDTNQPQHF
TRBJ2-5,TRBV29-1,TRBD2,CSVVPGTSDPQETQYF
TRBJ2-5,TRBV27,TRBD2,CASSTSGGQETQYF
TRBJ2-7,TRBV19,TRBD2,CASSGKGLAAYEQYF
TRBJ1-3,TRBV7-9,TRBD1,CASSSPPGQVPGNTIYF
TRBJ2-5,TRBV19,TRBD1,CASSMDETGGEGRETQYF
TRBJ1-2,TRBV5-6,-,CASSLQGSVWGYTF
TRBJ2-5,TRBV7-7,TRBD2,CASSRTSGNRETQYF
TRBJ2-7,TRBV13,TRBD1,CASSDPAGTGDYEQYF
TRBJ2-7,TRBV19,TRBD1,CASSIAGQGYEQYF
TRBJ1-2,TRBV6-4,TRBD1,CASSDLPGQFYGYTF
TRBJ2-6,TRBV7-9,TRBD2,CASSAPGLAGVSGANVLTF
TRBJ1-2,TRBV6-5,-,CASSQNSYYGYTF
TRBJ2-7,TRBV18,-,CASSPSQGGPYEQYF
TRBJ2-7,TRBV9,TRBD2,CASSVAAGAYEQYF
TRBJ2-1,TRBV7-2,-,CASSLEVGSGSYNEQFF
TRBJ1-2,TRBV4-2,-,CASSQDFYGYTF
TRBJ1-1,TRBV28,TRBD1,CASSHITGATEAFF
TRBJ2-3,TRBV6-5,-,CASSGGSTDTQYF
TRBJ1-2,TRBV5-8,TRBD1,CASSPPEDRDRDYGYTF
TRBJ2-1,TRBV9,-,CASSVASGGNEQFF
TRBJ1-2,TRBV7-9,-,CASSRQQNYGYTF
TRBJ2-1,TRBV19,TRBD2,CASSIDLVNRMASGDNEQFF
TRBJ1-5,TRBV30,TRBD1,CAWRDRGNQPQHF
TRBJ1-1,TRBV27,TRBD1,CASSLTGAQAFF
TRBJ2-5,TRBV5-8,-,CASSLDRTSSRETQYF
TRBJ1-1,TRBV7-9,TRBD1,CASSPSDRGRQTEAFF
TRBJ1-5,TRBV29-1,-,CSVGLGADSNQPQHF
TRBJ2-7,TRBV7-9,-,CASYRRVDEQYF
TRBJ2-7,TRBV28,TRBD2,CASSLKLAEGTYEQYF
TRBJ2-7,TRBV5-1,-,CASSLAGPSSYEQYF
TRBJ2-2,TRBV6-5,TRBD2,CASSYPRGVPGELFF
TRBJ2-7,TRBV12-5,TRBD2,CASGLVDGLGDYEQYF
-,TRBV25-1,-,CASSDPGVHYEQYF
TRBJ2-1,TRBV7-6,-,CASSLASYNEQFF
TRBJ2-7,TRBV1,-,CTSSQISRFYEQYF
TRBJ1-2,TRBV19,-,CASSLGDGYGYTF
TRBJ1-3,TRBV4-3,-,CASSPGDSGNTIYF
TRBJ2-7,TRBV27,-,CASSYLGAYEQYF
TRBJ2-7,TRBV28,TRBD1,CASNKWGQGAGEQYF
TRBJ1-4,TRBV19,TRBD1,CASSIWTGTNEKLFF
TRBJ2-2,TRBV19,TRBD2,CASSIVAGATGELFF
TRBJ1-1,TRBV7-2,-,CASSLATAMNTEAFF
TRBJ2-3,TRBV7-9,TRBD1,CASSPGQGVDTQYF
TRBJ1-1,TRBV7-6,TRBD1,CASSPGQGNTEAFF